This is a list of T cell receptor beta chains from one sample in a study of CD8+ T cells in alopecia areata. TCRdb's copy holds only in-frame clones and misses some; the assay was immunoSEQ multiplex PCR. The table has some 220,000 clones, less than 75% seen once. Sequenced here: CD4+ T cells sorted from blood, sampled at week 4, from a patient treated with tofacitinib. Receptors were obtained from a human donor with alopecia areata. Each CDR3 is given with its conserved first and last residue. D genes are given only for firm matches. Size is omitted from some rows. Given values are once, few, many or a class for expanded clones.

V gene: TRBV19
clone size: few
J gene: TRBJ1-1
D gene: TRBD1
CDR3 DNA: TGTGCCAGTAGTATCCGAGGACAGGGTAGAAGCACTGAAGCTTTCTTT
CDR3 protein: CASSIRGQGRSTEAFF

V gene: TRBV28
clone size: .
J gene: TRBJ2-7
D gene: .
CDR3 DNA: TGTGCCAGCACTGTGGGCGGTTACTACGAGCAGTACTTC
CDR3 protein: CASTVGGYYEQYF

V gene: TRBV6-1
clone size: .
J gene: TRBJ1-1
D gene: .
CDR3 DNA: TGTGCCAGCAGTGACCCTCCTGGCAGGCAGAACACTGAAGCTTTCTTT
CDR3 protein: CASSDPPGRQNTEAFF

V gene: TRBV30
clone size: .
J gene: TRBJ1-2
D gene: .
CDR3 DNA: TGTGCCTGGAGTCTATACAGGGAAGGGGATGGCTACACCTTC
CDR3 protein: CAWSLYREGDGYTF

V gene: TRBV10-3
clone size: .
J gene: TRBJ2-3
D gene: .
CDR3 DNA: TGTGCCATCAGCCAAGCGGCGGCGGGCCTCACAGATACGCAGTATTTT
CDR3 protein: CAISQAAAGLTDTQYF

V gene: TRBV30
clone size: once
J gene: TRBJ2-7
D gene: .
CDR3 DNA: TGTGCCTGGAGTAACTACGAGCAGTACTTC
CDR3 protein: CAWSNYEQYF

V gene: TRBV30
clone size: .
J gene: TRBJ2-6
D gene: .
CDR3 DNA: TGTGCCTGGAGTGCCGTTACAGGGGCGGGAACGTTGGCCAACGTCCTGACTTTC
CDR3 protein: CAWSAVTGAGTLANVLTF

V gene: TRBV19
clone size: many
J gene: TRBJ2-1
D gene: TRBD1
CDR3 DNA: TGTGCCAGTAGTCCCCTCGGAAGGACAGGGGATTTCAATGAGCAGTTCTTC
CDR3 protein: CASSPLGRTGDFNEQFF

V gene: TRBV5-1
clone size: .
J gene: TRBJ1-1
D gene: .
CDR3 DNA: TGCGCCAGCAGCCCTCTAGGGGTAGCAACTGAAGCTTTCTTT
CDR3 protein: CASSPLGVATEAFF

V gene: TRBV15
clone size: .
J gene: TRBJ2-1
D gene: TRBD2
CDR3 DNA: TGTGCCACCAGCCGCGGGACTAGTGGGGAGCAGTTCTTC
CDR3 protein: CATSRGTSGEQFF

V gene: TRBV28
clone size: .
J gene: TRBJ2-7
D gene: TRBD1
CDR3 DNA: TGTGCCAGCAGTCACGGACAGGTTAGGGCCTACGAGCAGTACTTC
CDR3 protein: CASSHGQVRAYEQYF

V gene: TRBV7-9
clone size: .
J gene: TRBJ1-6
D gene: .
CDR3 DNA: TGTGCCAGCAGCCCAGCGGCGGGAGATAATTCACCCCTCCACTTT
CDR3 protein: CASSPAAGDNSPLHF

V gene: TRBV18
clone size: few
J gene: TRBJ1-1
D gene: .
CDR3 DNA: TGTGCCAGCTCGCGGACACTTAACACTGAAGCTTTCTTT
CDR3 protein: CASSRTLNTEAFF

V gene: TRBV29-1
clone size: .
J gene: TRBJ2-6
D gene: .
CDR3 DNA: TGCAGCGCCCCCTTGGGGGCTGGGGCCAACGTCCTGACTTTC
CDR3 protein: CSAPLGAGANVLTF

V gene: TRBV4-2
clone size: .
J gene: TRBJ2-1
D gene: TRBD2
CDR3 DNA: TGTGCCAGCAGCCGACCGGGACTAGATATTGAGCAGTTCTTC
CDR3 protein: CASSRPGLDIEQFF

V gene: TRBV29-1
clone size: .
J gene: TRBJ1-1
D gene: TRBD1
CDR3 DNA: TGCAGCGTTGGGACAGGGGATACTGAAGCTTTCTTT
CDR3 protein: CSVGTGDTEAFF

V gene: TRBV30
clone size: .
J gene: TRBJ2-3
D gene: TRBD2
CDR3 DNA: TGTGCCTGGAGCGGGGGGGCAGATACGCAGTATTTT
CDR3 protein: CAWSGGADTQYF

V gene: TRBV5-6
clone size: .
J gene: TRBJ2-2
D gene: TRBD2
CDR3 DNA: TGTGCCAGCAGCCGAAGACTAGCAGGCGGGGAGCTGTTTTTT
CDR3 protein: CASSRRLAGGELFF

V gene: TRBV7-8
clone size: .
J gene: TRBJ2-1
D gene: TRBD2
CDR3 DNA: TGTGCCAGCAGCCCGGATGGTACTAGCGGGGCCCTTTACAATGAGCAGTTCTTC
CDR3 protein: CASSPDGTSGALYNEQFF

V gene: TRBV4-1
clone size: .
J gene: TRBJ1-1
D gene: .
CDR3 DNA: TGCGCCAGCAGCCAAGAAAGCATGCCCGTGAGTACTGAAGCTTTCTTT
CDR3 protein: CASSQESMPVSTEAFF

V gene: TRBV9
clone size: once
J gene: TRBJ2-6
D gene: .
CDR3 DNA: TGTGCCAGCAGCGCAGGTTACTCTGGGGCCAACGTCCTGACTTTC
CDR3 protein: CASSAGYSGANVLTF

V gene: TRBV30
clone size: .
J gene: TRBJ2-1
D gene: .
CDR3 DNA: TGTGCCTGGAGTGTAAGTACTCCTGACTCCTACAATGAGCAGTTCTTC
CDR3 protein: CAWSVSTPDSYNEQFF

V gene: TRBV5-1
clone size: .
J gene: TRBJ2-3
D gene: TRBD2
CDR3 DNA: TGCGCCAGCAGCCCACGCGGGACTAGCGGGGGGCCGAGCACAGATACGCAGTATTTT
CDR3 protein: CASSPRGTSGGPSTDTQYF

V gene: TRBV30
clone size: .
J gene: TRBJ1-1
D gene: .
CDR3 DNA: TGTGCCTGGAGTGTCGCAGGGTCGTTCTCCGGGTCAGGGGCTTTCTTT
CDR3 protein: CAWSVAGSFSGSGAFF

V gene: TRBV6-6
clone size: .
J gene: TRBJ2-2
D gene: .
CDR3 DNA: TGTGCCAGCAGTGCCCTCTCGGGGGCCGTCGGGGAGCTGTTTTTT
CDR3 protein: CASSALSGAVGELFF

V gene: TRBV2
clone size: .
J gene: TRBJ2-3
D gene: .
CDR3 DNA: TGTGCCAGCAGTGAAGACATCACAGATACGCAGTATTTT
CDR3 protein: CASSEDITDTQYF

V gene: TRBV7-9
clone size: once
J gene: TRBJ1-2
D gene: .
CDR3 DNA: TGTGCCAGCAGCTTTCAGGGAGATCCTAACTATGGCTACACCTTC
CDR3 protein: CASSFQGDPNYGYTF

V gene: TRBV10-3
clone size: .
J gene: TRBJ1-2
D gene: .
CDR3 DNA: TGTGCCATCGCTCCAGCCCAGGGTGGCTACACCTTC
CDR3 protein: CAIAPAQGGYTF